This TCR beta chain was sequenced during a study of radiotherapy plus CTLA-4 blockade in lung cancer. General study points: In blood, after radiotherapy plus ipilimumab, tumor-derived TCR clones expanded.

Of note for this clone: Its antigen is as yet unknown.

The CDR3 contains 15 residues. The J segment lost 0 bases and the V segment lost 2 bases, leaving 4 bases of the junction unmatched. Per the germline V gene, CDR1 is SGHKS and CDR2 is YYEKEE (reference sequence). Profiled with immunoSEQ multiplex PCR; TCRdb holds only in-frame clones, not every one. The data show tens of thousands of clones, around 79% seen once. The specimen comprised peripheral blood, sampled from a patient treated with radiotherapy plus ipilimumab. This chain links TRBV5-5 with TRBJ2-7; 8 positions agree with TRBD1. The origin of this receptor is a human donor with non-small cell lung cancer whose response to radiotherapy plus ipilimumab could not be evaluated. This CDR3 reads CASSFGQGNSYEQYF. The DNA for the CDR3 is TGTGCCAGCAGCTTTGGACAGGGAAACTCCTACGAGCAGTACTTC.